Below are 6 T cell receptor beta chains sequenced from a single sample in a study of blood T cell repertoires in COVID-19. The assay was immunoSEQ multiplex PCR, and TCRdb's table has in-frame clones only and misses some. The profile covers hundreds of thousands of clones, with about 83% appearing a single time and approximately 6% taken by the ten largest. The sequenced sample was peripheral blood. These receptors came from a woman older than 75 with COVID-19, enrolled during active disease.

The V call is TRBV28, the J call TRBJ2-7, with 9 bases identical to TRBD1. J gave up 7 bases and V 2 bases, and 6 bases lay outside the gene matches. Germline CDR1 MDHEN, CDR2 SYDVKM. The CDR3 consists of 14 residues. The CDR3 DNA sequence: TGTGCCAGCAGTTTAGCACAGGGGGCGCGTGAGCAGTACGTC. Amino acids: CASSLAQGAREQYV.

The chain joins TRBV28 to TRBJ1-2, with D possibly TRBD1 on 5 matching bases. Germline V lookup: CDR1 MDHEN, CDR2 SYDVKM. This CDR3 comprises 11 residues. Trimming removed 8 bases at V and 8 bases at J, with 12 bases between. The CDR3 DNA sequence: TGTGCCAGCGGCGACAGCTCAGGCTACACCTTC. The encoded protein is CASGDSSGYTF.

The chain is built from TRBV28 and TRBJ1-2; the D is unclear. The V end was cut by 2 bases, the J end by 4 bases, with 14 bases between. CDR1 MDHEN and CDR2 SYDVKM come from the germline V gene. This CDR3 has 15 residues. CDR3 in DNA: TGTGCCAGCAGTTTACAAGCGTCGCCATCCTATGGCTACACCTTC. This codes for CASSLQASPSYGYTF.

The rearrangement joins TRBV3-1 (or the pseudogene TRBV3-2) to TRBJ2-6; 9 bases fit TRBD1. The V gene's germline CDR1 is LGHDT and CDR2 YNNKEL (reference sequence). The V segment lost 4 bases and the J segment 0 bases; nucleotides outside the gene matches: 7. The CDR3 is made up of 18 amino acids. The CDR3 coding sequence is TGTGCCAGCAGCCGAGAGGACAGGGGCGTCTCTGGGGCCAACGTCCTGACTTTC. Residues: CASSREDRGVSGANVLTF.

This rearrangement joins TRBV18 to TRBJ1-1; possibly TRBD1 for D (6 bases). Trimming removed 6 bases at V and 1 base at J, with 12 bases between. CDR1 and CDR2 (germline): KGHSH, LQKENI. The length of the CDR3 is 14 residues. The CDR3 bases are TGTGCCAGCTCCGAACAGGGAAAGAACACTGAAGCTTTCTTT. Protein product: CASSEQGKNTEAFF.

The rearrangement joins TRBV29-1 to TRBJ2-1; possibly TRBD2 for D (5 bases). The CDR3 covers 11 residues. Germline CDR1 SQVTM, CDR2 ANQGSEA. Between the trimmed V and J ends, which lost 4 bases and 6 bases, there was a span of 7 bases. The CDR3: CSVGRGNEQFF. In DNA form, the CDR3 reads TGCAGCGTTGGTCGGGGCAATGAGCAGTTCTTC.